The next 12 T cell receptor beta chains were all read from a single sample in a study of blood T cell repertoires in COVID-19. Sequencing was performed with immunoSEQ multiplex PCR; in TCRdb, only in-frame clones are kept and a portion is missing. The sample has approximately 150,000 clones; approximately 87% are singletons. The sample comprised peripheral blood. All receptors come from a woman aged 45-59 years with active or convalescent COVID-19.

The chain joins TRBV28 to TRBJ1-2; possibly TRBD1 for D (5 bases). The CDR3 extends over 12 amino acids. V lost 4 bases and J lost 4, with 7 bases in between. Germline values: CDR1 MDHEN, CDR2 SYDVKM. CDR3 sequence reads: CASSSRAYGYTF. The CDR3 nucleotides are TGTGCCAGCAGTTCCAGGGCCTATGGCTACACCTTC.

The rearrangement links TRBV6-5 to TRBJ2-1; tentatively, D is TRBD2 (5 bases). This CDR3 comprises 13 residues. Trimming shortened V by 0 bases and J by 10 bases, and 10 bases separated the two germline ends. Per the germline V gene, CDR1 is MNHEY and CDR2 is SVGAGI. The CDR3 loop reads CASSYSGSAEQFF. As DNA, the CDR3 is TGTGCCAGCAGTTACTCAGGTAGCGCAGAGCAGTTCTTC.

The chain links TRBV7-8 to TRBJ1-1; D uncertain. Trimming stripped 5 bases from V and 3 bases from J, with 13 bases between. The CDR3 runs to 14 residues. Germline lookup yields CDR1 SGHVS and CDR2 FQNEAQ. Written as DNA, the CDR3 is TGTGCCAGCAGCCTCGGGTTCCTCCACACTGAAGCTTTCTTT. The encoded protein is CASSLGFLHTEAFF.

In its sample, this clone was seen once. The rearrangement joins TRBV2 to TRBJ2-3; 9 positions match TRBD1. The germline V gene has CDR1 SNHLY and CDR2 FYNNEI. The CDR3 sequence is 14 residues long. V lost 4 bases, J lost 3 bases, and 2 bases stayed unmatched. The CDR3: CASSADRGTDTQYF. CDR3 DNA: TGTGCCAGCAGTGCGGACAGGGGAACAGATACGCAGTATTTT.

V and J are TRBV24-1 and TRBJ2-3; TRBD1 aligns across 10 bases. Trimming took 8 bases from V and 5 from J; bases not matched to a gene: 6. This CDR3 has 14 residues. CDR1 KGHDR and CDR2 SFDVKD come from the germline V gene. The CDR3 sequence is CATNTGTGVDTQYF. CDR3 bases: TGTGCCACCAACACCGGGACAGGGGTAGATACGCAGTATTTT.

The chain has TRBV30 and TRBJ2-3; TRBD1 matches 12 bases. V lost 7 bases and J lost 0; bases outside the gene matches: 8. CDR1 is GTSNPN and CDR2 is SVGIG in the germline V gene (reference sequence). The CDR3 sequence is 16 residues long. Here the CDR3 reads CASLGGQGASTDTQYF. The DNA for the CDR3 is TGTGCCTCATTGGGGGGACAGGGGGCTAGCACAGATACGCAGTATTTT.

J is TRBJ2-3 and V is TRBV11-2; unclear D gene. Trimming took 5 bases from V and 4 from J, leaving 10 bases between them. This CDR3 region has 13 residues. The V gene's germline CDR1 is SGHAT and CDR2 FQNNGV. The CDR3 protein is CASSAVNSDTQYF. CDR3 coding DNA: TGTGCCAGCAGCGCAGTTAATTCAGATACGCAGTATTTT.

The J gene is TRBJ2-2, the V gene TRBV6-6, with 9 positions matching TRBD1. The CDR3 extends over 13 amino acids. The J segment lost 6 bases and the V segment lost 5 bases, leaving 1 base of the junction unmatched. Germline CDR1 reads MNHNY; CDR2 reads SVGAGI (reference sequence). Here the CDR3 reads CASSNRGPGELFF. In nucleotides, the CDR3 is TGTGCCAGCAGTAACAGGGGGCCCGGGGAGCTGTTTTTT.

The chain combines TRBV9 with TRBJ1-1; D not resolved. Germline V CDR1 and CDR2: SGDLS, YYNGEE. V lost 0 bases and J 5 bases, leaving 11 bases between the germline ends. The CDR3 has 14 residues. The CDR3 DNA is TGTGCCAGCAGCGTAGTTGAAGGGAGTACTGAAGCTTTCTTT. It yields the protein CASSVVEGSTEAFF.

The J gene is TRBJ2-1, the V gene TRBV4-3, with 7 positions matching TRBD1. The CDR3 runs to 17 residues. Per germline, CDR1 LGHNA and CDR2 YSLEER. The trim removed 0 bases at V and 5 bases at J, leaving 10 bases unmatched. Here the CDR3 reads CASSQDSGTAVHNEQFF. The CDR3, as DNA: TGCGCCAGCAGCCAAGATTCCGGGACAGCAGTCCACAATGAGCAGTTCTTC.

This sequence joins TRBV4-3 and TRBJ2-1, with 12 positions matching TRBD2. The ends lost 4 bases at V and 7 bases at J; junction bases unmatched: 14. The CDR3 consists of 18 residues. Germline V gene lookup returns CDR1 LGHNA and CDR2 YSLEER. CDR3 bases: TGCGCCAGCAGCCCTCAGGAGACTAGCGGGAGATTGTTAAATGAGCAGTTCTTC. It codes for CASSPQETSGRLLNEQFF.

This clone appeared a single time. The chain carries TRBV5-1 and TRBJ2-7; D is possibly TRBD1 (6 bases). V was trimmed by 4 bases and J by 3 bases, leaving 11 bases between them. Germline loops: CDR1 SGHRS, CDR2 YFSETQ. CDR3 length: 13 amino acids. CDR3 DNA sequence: TGCGCCAGCAGCCAGGGGTCCCGCTACGAGCAGTACTTC. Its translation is CASSQGSRYEQYF.